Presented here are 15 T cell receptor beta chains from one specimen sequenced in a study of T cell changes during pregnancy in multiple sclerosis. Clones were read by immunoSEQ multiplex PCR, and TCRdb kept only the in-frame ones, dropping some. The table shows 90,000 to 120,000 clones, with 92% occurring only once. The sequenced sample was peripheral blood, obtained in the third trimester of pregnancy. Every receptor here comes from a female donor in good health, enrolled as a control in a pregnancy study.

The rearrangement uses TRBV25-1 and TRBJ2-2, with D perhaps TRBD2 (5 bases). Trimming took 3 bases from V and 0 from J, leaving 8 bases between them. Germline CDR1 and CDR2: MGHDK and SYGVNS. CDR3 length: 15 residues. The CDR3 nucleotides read TGTGCCAGCAGTGATACGGGGTCGAACACCGGGGAGCTGTTTTTT. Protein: CASSDTGSNTGELFF.

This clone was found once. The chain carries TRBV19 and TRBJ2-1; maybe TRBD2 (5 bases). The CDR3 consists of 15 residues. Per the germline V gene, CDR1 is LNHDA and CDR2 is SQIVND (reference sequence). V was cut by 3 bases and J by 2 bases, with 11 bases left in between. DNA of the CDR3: TGTGCCAGTAGTATGGAGGAGAGTCCCTACAATGAGCAGTTCTTC. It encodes CASSMEESPYNEQFF.

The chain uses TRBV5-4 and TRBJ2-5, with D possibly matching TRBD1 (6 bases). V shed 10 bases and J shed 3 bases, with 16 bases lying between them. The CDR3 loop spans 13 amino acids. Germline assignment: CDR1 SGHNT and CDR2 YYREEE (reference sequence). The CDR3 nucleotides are TGTGCCTATTTGACAGGTCTCAAAGAGACCCAGTACTTC. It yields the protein CAYLTGLKETQYF. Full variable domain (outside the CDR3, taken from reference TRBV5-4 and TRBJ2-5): ETGVTQSPTHLIKTRGQQVTLRCSSQSGHNTVSWYQQALGQGPQFIFQYYREEENGRGNFPPRFSGLQFPNYSSELNVNALELDDSALYLCAYLTGLKETQYFGPGTRLLVL.

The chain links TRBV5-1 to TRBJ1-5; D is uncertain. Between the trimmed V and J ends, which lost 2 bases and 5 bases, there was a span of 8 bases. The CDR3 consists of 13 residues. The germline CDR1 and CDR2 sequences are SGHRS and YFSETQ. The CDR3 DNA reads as TGCGCCAGCAGCTTAACAGTGGATCAGCCCCAGCATTTT. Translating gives CASSLTVDQPQHF.

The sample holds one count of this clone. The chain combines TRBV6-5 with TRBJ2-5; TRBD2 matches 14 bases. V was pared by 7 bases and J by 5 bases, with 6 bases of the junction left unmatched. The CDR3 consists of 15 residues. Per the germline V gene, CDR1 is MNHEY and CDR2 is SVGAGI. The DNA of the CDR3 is TGTGCCAGCACCCGACTAGCGGGGGGGGGTGAGACCCAGTACTTC. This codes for CASTRLAGGGETQYF.

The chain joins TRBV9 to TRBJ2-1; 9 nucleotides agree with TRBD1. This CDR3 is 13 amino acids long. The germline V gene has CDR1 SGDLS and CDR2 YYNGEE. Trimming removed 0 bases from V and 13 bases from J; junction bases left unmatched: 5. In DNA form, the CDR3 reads TGTGCCAGCAGCGTAGGGACAGGGGACTATCAGTTCTTC. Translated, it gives CASSVGTGDYQFF.

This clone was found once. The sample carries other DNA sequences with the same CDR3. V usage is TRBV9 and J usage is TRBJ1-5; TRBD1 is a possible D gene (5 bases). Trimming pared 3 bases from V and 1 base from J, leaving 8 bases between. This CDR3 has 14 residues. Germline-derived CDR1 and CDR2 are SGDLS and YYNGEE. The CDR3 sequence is CASSAQGSNQPQHF. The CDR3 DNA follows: TGTGCCAGCAGCGCCCAGGGAAGCAATCAGCCCCAGCATTTT.

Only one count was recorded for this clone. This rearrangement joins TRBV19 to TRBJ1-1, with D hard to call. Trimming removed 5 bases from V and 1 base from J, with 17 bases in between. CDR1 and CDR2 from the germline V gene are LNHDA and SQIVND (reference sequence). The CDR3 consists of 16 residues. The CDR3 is CASSPWVRGGNTEAFF. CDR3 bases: TGTGCCAGTAGTCCCTGGGTGAGAGGAGGGAACACTGAAGCTTTCTTT.

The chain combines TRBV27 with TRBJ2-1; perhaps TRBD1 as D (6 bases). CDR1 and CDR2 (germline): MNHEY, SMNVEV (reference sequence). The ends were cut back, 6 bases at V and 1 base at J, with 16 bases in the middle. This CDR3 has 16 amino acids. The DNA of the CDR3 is TGTGCCAGCAGCAGTAGGGACACCCCTTCCTACAATGAGCAGTTCTTC. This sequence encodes CASSSRDTPSYNEQFF.

The CDR3 sequence: CASSGPGQGSETQYF. The CDR3 DNA reads TGTGCCAGTAGTGGGCCGGGACAGGGCTCCGAGACCCAGTACTTC. The gene calls are TRBV19 and TRBJ2-5; 9 nucleotides line up with TRBD1. Germline CDR1 is LNHDA and CDR2 is SQIVND (reference sequence). The CDR3 has 15 amino acids. The ends lost 5 bases at V and 5 bases at J; junction bases unmatched: 9. Supplemented by reference TRBV19 and TRBJ2-5, the full variable domain reads DGGITQSPKYLFRKEGQNVTLSCEQNLNHDAMYWYRQDPGQGLRLIYYSQIVNDFQKGDIAEGYSVSREKKESFPLTVTSAQKNPTAFYLCASSGPGQGSETQYFGPGTRLLVL.

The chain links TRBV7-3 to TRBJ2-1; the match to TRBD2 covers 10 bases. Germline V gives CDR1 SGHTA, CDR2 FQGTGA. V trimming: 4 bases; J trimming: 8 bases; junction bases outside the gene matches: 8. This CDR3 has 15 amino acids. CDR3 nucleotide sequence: TGTGCCAGCAGCTCAGCGGGGGGGCTAATCCATGAGCAGTTCTTC. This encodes CASSSAGGLIHEQFF. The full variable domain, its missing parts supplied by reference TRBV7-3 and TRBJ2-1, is GAGVSQTPSNKVTEKGKYVELRCDPISGHTALYWYRQSLGQGPEFLIYFQGTGAADDSGLPNDRFFAVRPEGSVSTLKIQRTERGDSAVYLCASSSAGGLIHEQFFGPGTRLTVL.

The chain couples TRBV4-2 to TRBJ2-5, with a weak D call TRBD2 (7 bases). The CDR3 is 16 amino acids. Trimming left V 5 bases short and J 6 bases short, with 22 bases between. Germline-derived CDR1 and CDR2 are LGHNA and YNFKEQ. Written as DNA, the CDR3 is TGTGCCAGCAGCAAAGCGAGGACGGACGGGGGGCAGACCCAGTACTTC. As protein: CASSKARTDGGQTQYF.

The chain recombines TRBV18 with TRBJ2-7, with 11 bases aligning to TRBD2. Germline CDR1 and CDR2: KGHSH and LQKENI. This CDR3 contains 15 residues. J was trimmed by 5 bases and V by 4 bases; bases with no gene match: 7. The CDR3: CASSRATSGVNEQYF. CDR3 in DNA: TGTGCCAGCTCACGGGCGACTAGCGGGGTGAACGAGCAGTACTTC. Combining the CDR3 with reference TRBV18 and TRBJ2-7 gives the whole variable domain NAGVMQNPRHLVRRRGQEARLRCSPMKGHSHVYWYRQLPEEGLKFMVYLQKENIIDESGMPKERFSAEFPKEGPSILRIQQVVRGDSAAYFCASSRATSGVNEQYFGPGTRLTVT.

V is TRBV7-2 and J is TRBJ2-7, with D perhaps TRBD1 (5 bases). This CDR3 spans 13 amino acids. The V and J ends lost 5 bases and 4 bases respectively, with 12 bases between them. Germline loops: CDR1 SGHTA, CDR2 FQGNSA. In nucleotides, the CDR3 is TGTGCCAGCAGCCCCAGGGTGGGGTACGAGCAGTACTTC. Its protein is CASSPRVGYEQYF.

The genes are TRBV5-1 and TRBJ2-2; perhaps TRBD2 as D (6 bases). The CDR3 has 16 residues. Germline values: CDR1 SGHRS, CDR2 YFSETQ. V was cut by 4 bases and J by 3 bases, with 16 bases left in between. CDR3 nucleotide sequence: TGCGCCAGCAGCGTAGGGAGGTTCGGGCACACCGGGGAGCTGTTTTTT. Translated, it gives CASSVGRFGHTGELFF.